The entry that follows covers one TCR beta chain sequence. Its antigen is as yet unknown. The data were obtained in a study of T cells in localized non-small cell lung cancer. Study conclusions and caveats: Tumor showed lower T cell clonality than uninvolved adjacent lung, where it was highest. Sequencing covered just one tumor region, so heterogeneity cannot be ruled out.

Assay used: immunoSEQ multiplex PCR; TCRdb lists only in-frame clones, some missing. The profile covers roughly 48,000 clones, with about 80% appearing a single time and roughly a sixth taken by the ten largest. The V gene end was trimmed by 4 bases and the J gene end by 5 bases; junction bases not matched to a gene: 7. Germline assignment: CDR1 MGHRA and CDR2 YSYEKL. This CDR3 spans 15 amino acids. The receptor was isolated from a man aged 40 to 75 with stage I squamous cell lung carcinoma. J is TRBJ1-5 and V is TRBV4-1; 8 bases are a match to TRBD1. Sequenced here: peripheral blood, sampled before any cancer treatment. In DNA, the CDR3 is TGCGCCAGCAGCCCCTCGACAGGGGAATATCAGCCCCAGCATTTT. Translated, it gives CASSPSTGEYQPQHF.